This T cell receptor (beta chain) was sequenced during a study of early T cells in non-severe SARS-CoV-2 infection. Background on the study: Bulk RNA taken from unsorted whole blood was sequenced, leaving chains unpaired. Study observations and caveats: Anti-spike CD8 specificities were favored by VDJdb matching, whose results missed private and CD4 specificities.

Germline V gives CDR1 SGHRS, CDR2 YFSETQ. Trimming pared 4 bases from V and 2 bases from J, leaving 12 bases between. The CDR3 loop spans 14 amino acids. In its sample, this clonotype was seen once. Its antigen is unidentified. The library protocol tagged individual cDNA molecules with unique molecular identifiers. TCRdb used MiXCR to reprocess the 5' RACE reads, holding one entry per CDR3 protein. The sample carries tens of thousands of distinct CDR3 sequences, approximately 12% recorded once. This chain links TRBV5-1 with TRBJ1-1; possible D gene TRBD1, 5 bases. The sequenced sample was whole blood, obtained at baseline. The receptor's source is an adult who was a healthcare worker with PCR-confirmed SARS-CoV-2 infection or an uninfected control (not recorded which). The CDR3 loop reads CASSSTGLNTEAFF. The CDR3 DNA sequence: TGCGCCAGCAGCAGTACGGGACTCAACACTGAAGCTTTCTTT.